The clone carrying this T cell receptor beta chain has ten or more counts. Its antigen is unidentified. The missing CDR3 end, 3 residues past where the read stops, is filled in from the germline J gene. Most patients and controls had Caucasian heritage. This record comes from a study of T cell clonality in common variable immunodeficiency. General study points: Reportedly, TCR beta sequences from common variable immunodeficiency showed fewer deletions and N-nucleotide insertions.

The germline V gene encodes CDR1 KGHSH and CDR2 LQKENI. The CDR3 contains 15 residues. V lost 4 bases and J lost 5; bases outside the gene matches: 2. Clones were sequenced by immunoSEQ multiplex PCR, and TCRdb holds only the in-frame ones, with some missing. This sample carries some 30,000 clones, none of them present only once. The source material was peripheral blood mononuclear cells. The sequence came from a person aged 18 to 69 in good health. The chain uses TRBV18 and TRBJ1-6; 10 bases are a match to TRBD1. The part of the CDR3 DNA that was read is TGTGCCAGCTCACGGACAGGGGGGGATAATTCACCC. Amino acid sequence: CASSRTGGDNSP. The CDR3 reads in full as CASSRTGGDNSPLHF.